The 22 T cell receptor beta chains below were found in one sample sequenced in a study of neurological immune-mediated disorders. TCRdb redid the calling of the 5' RACE reads with MiXCR, one entry per CDR3 protein. The sample carries tens of thousands of distinct CDR3 sequences, roughly 5.6% recorded once. Sequencing was carried out using PBMCs. Receptors originate from a man between 18 and 35 years old with multiple sclerosis.

This clonotype was found many times. The chain has TRBV7-2 and TRBJ2-5; D is unclear. This CDR3 comprises 12 residues. The V end lost 1 base, the J end lost 5 bases, and 5 bases lay between the germline ends. Germline V lookup: CDR1 SGHTA, CDR2 FQGNSA. CDR3 protein: CASSLVTETQYF. CDR3 nucleotides: TGTGCCAGCAGCTTAGTAACGGAGACCCAGTACTTC.

The sample holds many counts of this clonotype. The J gene is TRBJ2-7, the V gene TRBV6-5; D is possibly TRBD1 or TRBD2 (5 bases each). CDR3 length equals 14 residues. Germline values: CDR1 MNHEY, CDR2 SVGAGI. V lost 5 bases and J lost 5, with 16 bases in between. CDR3 in amino acids: CASSAGTPINEQYF. The CDR3 DNA reads TGTGCCAGCAGTGCCGGGACCCCCATCAACGAGCAGTACTTC.

This clonotype was recorded many times. V usage is TRBV5-5 and J usage is TRBJ2-2, with a possible D match to TRBD2 (6 bases). V gave up 7 bases and J gave up 0 bases, with 16 bases separating them. Germline values: CDR1 SGHKS, CDR2 YYEKEE (reference sequence). This CDR3 region has 16 residues. CDR3 sequence (DNA): TGTGCCAGCGTGCAACTGGCGGGATCGAACACCGGGGAGCTGTTTTTT. This gives the protein CASVQLAGSNTGELFF. The whole variable domain, filled in from reference TRBV5-5 and TRBJ2-2, reads DAGVTQSPTHLIKTRGQQVTLRCSPISGHKSVSWYQQVLGQGPQFIFQYYEKEERGRGNFPDRFSARQFPNYSSELNVNALLLGDSALYLCASVQLAGSNTGELFFGEGSRLTVL.

This clonotype was found many times. This chain connects TRBV5-1 to TRBJ2-1, with 8 bases aligning to TRBD2. There are 15 residues in the CDR3. Per germline, CDR1 SGHRS and CDR2 YFSETQ. The V and J ends lost 4 bases and 0 bases, in that order; junction bases with no gene match: 3. The CDR3 region has the DNA TGCGCCAGCAGCGCTAGCGGGTTCTCCTACAATGAGCAGTTCTTC. This encodes CASSASGFSYNEQFF.

This chain uses TRBV18 with TRBJ1-2; possibly TRBD1 for D (5 bases). V lost 8 bases, J lost 5 bases, and 15 bases lay in between. Germline CDR1 and CDR2: KGHSH and LQKENI. This CDR3 region has 13 residues. The CDR3 DNA follows: TGTGCCAGCCAGGGACCTTACGGATATGGCTACACCTTC. As protein: CASQGPYGYGYTF.

This clonotype appeared many times. V and J are TRBV15 and TRBJ2-7; perhaps D is TRBD1 or TRBD2 (5 bases each). This CDR3 region has 13 residues. Germline CDR1 reads LNHNV; CDR2 reads YYDKDF (reference sequence). V dropped 8 bases and J dropped 6 bases, with 17 bases sitting between them. CDR3 loop: CATRVGAGSEQYF. The CDR3, as DNA: TGTGCCACCCGAGTCGGGGCTGGAAGCGAGCAGTACTTC.

This clonotype came up many times. J is TRBJ2-3 and V is TRBV20-1, with 10 bases identical to TRBD1. The V gene's germline CDR1 is DFQATT and CDR2 SNEGSKA (reference sequence). The CDR3 length is 15 residues. Unmatched junction bases numbered 16, after V lost 6 bases and J lost 10 bases. CDR3 in DNA: TGCAGTGCCAGATCCGGGACAGGGGTGTTTTCAGCGCAGTATTTT. This encodes CSARSGTGVFSAQYF.

The sample holds many counts of this clonotype. The V gene is TRBV29-1, the J gene TRBJ1-2; D gene uncertain. Germline loops: CDR1 SQVTM, CDR2 ANQGSEA. V lost 3 bases and J lost 1, with 12 bases in between. This CDR3 is built from 14 residues. CDR3 DNA sequence: TGCAGCGTTGACGACCCGACCGATAACTATGGCTACACCTTC. This codes for CSVDDPTDNYGYTF.

As concerns this clonotype: A much larger clone sits a single nucleotide away, making a read error possible. The chain is built from TRBV20-1 and TRBJ1-1, with TRBD1 as a possible D gene (5 bases). The V gene lost 4 bases and the J gene lost 8 bases, with 14 bases spanning the gap. Looked up from germline, CDR1 is DFQATT and CDR2 is SNEGSKA (reference sequence). There are 12 residues in the CDR3. The CDR3 bases are TGCAGTGCTACCATCTCGGCAGGGGAAGCTTTCTTT. This translates into CSATISAGEAFF.

This clonotype appeared many times. This rearrangement joins TRBV3-1 to TRBJ2-7, with D hard to call. Trimming left V 0 bases short and J 6 bases short, with 27 bases between. Germline V gene sequence: CDR1 LGHDT, CDR2 YNNKEL (reference sequence). CDR3 length equals 19 residues. The CDR3 DNA reads TGTGCCAGCAGCCAAGATCGATTCAATCTCGACCGCTTACGAGGCGAGCAGTACTTC. Translation: CASSQDRFNLDRLRGEQYF.

This clonotype appeared many times. The chain joins TRBV7-9 to TRBJ2-7; D is possibly TRBD1 (5 bases). CDR3 length equals 14 residues. Germline V gene lookup returns CDR1 SEHNR and CDR2 FQNEAQ (reference sequence). The V and J ends lost 1 base and 5 bases respectively, with 12 bases between them. Written as DNA, the CDR3 is TGTGCCAGCAGCTTAGTTGGCAGGGAACACGAGCAGTACTTC. Its translation is CASSLVGREHEQYF.

Ten or more counts support this clonotype. The chain combines TRBV12-3 or TRBV12-4 with TRBJ1-4; weak D call: TRBD1 (6 bases). Trimming stripped 5 bases from V and 4 bases from J, with 11 bases between. This CDR3 region has 14 residues. The DNA for the CDR3 is TGTGCCAGCAGTCTACGGACAGTTAATGAAAAACTGTTTTTT. Amino acids: CASSLRTVNEKLFF.

This clonotype was counted between two and nine times. In DNA form, the CDR3 reads TGCGCCAGCAGCTTGGAGCTAGCGGGGGGGTACGAGCAGTACTTC. Its protein is CASSLELAGGYEQYF. V is TRBV5-1 and J is TRBJ2-7; 12 bases fit TRBD2. The CDR3 is 15 residues long. V trimming: 0 bases; J trimming: 4 bases; junction bases outside the gene matches: 2. Germline V gene lookup returns CDR1 SGHRS and CDR2 YFSETQ.

This CDR3 is CASSSNGGVANQPQHF. DNA for the CDR3: TGTGCCAGCAGTTCTAACGGGGGGGTGGCCAATCAGCCCCAGCATTTT. The rearrangement joins TRBV7-4 to TRBJ1-5; the D gene is possibly TRBD1 (5 bases). The germline V and J ends were trimmed by 6 bases and 3 bases, with 18 bases remaining between them. In germline, CDR1 is SGHVT, CDR2 SQSDAQ. This CDR3 region has 16 residues.

This clonotype was seen at least ten times. The chain joins TRBV29-1 to TRBJ2-1; 7 nucleotides match TRBD2. Germline lookup yields CDR1 SQVTM and CDR2 ANQGSEA. The CDR3 covers 16 residues. Losses at the gene ends were 5 bases for V and 0 bases for J; bases not matched to a gene: 10. The chain's CDR3 is CSVLESGGSSYNEQFF. CDR3 nucleotides: TGCAGCGTTCTGGAGTCGGGGGGAAGCTCCTACAATGAGCAGTTCTTC.

This clonotype came up many times. This sequence joins TRBV20-1 and TRBJ2-2; 10 bases agree with TRBD1. The V segment lost 0 bases and the J segment 5 bases; nucleotides outside the gene matches: 9. The CDR3 length is 17 residues. CDR1 and CDR2 from the germline V gene are DFQATT and SNEGSKA (reference sequence). The CDR3 region has the DNA TGCAGTGCTAGAGACTTTCCGGGACAGGGGAGAACCGGGGAGCTGTTTTTT. Translating it yields CSARDFPGQGRTGELFF.

This clonotype came up many times. The rearrangement joins TRBV29-1 to TRBJ2-2; no definite D call. CDR1 is SQVTM and CDR2 is ANQGSEA in the germline V gene. This CDR3 has 12 amino acids. Trimming left V 5 bases short and J 0 bases short, with 4 bases between. CDR3 protein: CSVTANTGELFF. The CDR3 DNA is TGCAGCGTTACAGCGAACACCGGGGAGCTGTTTTTT.

As regards this clonotype: This may arise from a read error, as a much more abundant clone is one base away. The final CDR3 position lacks the conserved phenylalanine or tryptophan, pointing to a likely read error. The chain joins TRBV3-1 to TRBJ2-7; D tentatively reads TRBD1 or TRBD2 (5 bases each). CDR1 LGHDT and CDR2 YNNKEL come from the germline V gene (reference sequence). V was clipped by 3 bases and J by 7 bases, with 13 bases between them. The CDR3 is 13 amino acids. The CDR3: CASSQGPLPEQYY. For the CDR3, the DNA is TGTGCCAGCAGCCAGGGACCTCTTCCGGAGCAGTACTAC.

The sample holds a few counts of this clonotype. The chain has TRBV6-1 and TRBJ1-2; 7 nucleotides agree with TRBD1. V lost 3 bases to trimming and J lost 2 bases; unmatched junction nucleotides: 6. Germline V lookup: CDR1 MNHNS, CDR2 SASEGT. The CDR3 contains 15 residues. CDR3 in amino acids: CASSDRTGSNYGYTF. The CDR3 bases are TGTGCCAGCAGTGACCGGACAGGATCGAACTATGGCTACACCTTC.

This clonotype was seen at least ten times. The rearrangement links TRBV7-2 to TRBJ2-7, with a weak D call TRBD2 (5 bases). V lost 4 bases and J 7 bases, leaving 11 bases between the germline ends. The length of the CDR3 is 12 residues. CDR1 and CDR2 from the germline V gene are SGHTA and FQGNSA. CDR3 nucleotides: TGTGCCAGCAGCTCAGTACTAGGGGAGCAGTACTTC. Translating it yields CASSSVLGEQYF. Full variable domain (missing parts from reference TRBV7-2 and TRBJ2-7): GAGVSQSPSNKVTEKGKDVELRCDPISGHTALYWYRQSLGQGLEFLIYFQGNSAPDKSGLPSDRFSAERTGGSVSTLTIQRTQQEDSAVYLCASSSVLGEQYFGPGTRLTVT.

This clonotype was observed many times. The V and J genes are TRBV4-2 and TRBJ2-3, with D possibly called TRBD1 or TRBD2 (6 bases each). The CDR3 spans 17 residues. Germline lookup yields CDR1 LGHNA and CDR2 YNFKEQ. The germline V and J ends were trimmed by 4 bases and 1 base, with 18 bases remaining between them. The CDR3, as DNA: TGTGCCAGCAGCCCCCTTTTGGGGGGCCGAGGCACAGATACGCAGTATTTT. It yields the protein CASSPLLGGRGTDTQYF.

This clonotype was detected many times. The chain links TRBV7-2 to TRBJ1-1; tentative D call: TRBD1 (5 bases). This CDR3 spans 16 amino acids. CDR1 SGHTA and CDR2 FQGNSA come from the germline V gene. Trimming cost V 1 base and J 1 base, with 13 bases left between them. The CDR3 reads CASSLEWGIANTEAFF. The CDR3 coding sequence is TGTGCCAGCAGCTTAGAGTGGGGGATTGCGAACACTGAAGCTTTCTTT. Drawing the rest from reference TRBV7-2 and TRBJ1-1, the complete variable domain is GAGVSQSPSNKVTEKGKDVELRCDPISGHTALYWYRQSLGQGLEFLIYFQGNSAPDKSGLPSDRFSAERTGGSVSTLTIQRTQQEDSAVYLCASSLEWGIANTEAFFGQGTRLTVV.